Below, 14 T cell receptor beta chains from the same sample are listed, as sequenced in a study of shared clonotypes between healthy human individuals. The assay was immunoSEQ multiplex PCR, and TCRdb's table has in-frame clones only and misses some. Among approximately 530,000 clones listed, 95% to 96% were seen once. Material for sequencing was naive CD4+ T cells sorted from blood. The subset here: CD45RA+ positively selected. The receptors shown here come from a young woman in good health.

The rearrangement links TRBV6-1 to TRBJ2-7; D possibly corresponds to TRBD2 (6 bases). Deletions cut 5 bases from V and 0 bases from J, with 11 bases between. Germline V gene lookup returns CDR1 MNHNS and CDR2 SASEGT. The CDR3 loop spans 14 amino acids. The CDR3 bases are TGTGCCAGCAGTCGTCCGGGAGACTCCTACGAGCAGTACTTC. It is translated as CASSRPGDSYEQYF.

The chain employs TRBV19 and TRBJ1-5, with a tentative D call TRBD1 (5 bases). The CDR3 consists of 14 residues. V was cut by 8 bases and J by 4 bases, with 15 bases left in between. In germline, CDR1 is LNHDA, CDR2 SQIVND (reference sequence). The CDR3 DNA reads TGTGCCAGTTTTTCAGGACACCCTAATCAGCCCCAGCATTTT. Translating gives CASFSGHPNQPQHF.

This rearrangement joins TRBV19 to TRBJ2-5, with 7 bases fitting TRBD1. The germline CDR1 and CDR2 sequences are LNHDA and SQIVND (reference sequence). CDR3 length: 15 residues. With V trimmed by 5 bases and J by 5 bases, 11 bases remained unmatched. CDR3: CASSPTDREWETQYF. The CDR3 DNA is TGTGCCAGTAGTCCCACCGACAGGGAATGGGAGACCCAGTACTTC.

The chain has TRBV5-1 and TRBJ2-3; a weak D match, TRBD2 (6 bases). Trimming stripped 2 bases from V and 0 bases from J, with 10 bases between. The CDR3 totals 15 residues. Germline V gene lookup returns CDR1 SGHRS and CDR2 YFSETQ. The CDR3 sequence is CASSFRGLSTDTQYF. For the CDR3, the DNA is TGCGCCAGCAGCTTTCGGGGGTTGAGCACAGATACGCAGTATTTT.

This chain connects TRBV18 to TRBJ2-1; 13 bases agree with TRBD2. Germline lookup yields CDR1 KGHSH and CDR2 LQKENI. The CDR3 contains 18 residues. V lost 4 bases and J lost 6; bases outside the gene matches: 12. The CDR3 sequence: CASSQNPGTSGKRNEQFF. CDR3 DNA: TGTGCCAGCTCACAGAACCCCGGGACTAGCGGGAAACGCAATGAGCAGTTCTTC.

The rearrangement links TRBV25-1 to TRBJ1-3, with TRBD1 identical over 8 bases. V lost 4 bases, J lost 6 bases, and 8 bases stayed unmatched. CDR3 length: 15 residues. Germline CDR1 and CDR2: MGHDK and SYGVNS. The CDR3 reads CASSASGGPENTIYF. Written as DNA, the CDR3 is TGTGCCAGCAGTGCCTCAGGGGGCCCGGAAAACACCATATATTTT.

This rearrangement joins TRBV6-1 to TRBJ2-2; D ambiguous. Trimming pared 0 bases from V and 4 bases from J, leaving 12 bases between. Germline V lookup: CDR1 MNHNS, CDR2 SASEGT. This CDR3 region has 16 residues. CDR3 sequence: CASSEAIGWSTGELFF. CDR3 DNA sequence: TGTGCCAGCAGTGAAGCCATAGGGTGGAGCACCGGGGAGCTGTTTTTT.

The rearrangement links TRBV11-2 to TRBJ2-1; D is ambiguous. The CDR3 runs to 14 residues. The V gene lost 4 bases and the J gene lost 7 bases, with 14 bases spanning the gap. From germline, CDR1 is SGHAT and CDR2 FQNNGV. This CDR3 is CASSSIAGRNEQFF. CDR3 coding DNA: TGTGCCAGCAGCTCAATCGCAGGTAGGAATGAGCAGTTCTTC.

This chain joins TRBV7-3 and TRBJ2-1; D uncertain. V lost 2 bases to trimming and J lost 8 bases, with 19 bases between them. The CDR3 is made up of 16 amino acids. Germline V gene sequence: CDR1 SGHTA, CDR2 FQGTGA. CDR3 in amino acids: CASSLGRTRALDEQFF. DNA of the CDR3: TGTGCCAGCAGCTTAGGTCGGACCCGAGCTTTAGATGAGCAGTTCTTC.

As concerns this clone: The identical CDR3 is also encoded by other nucleotide sequences in the sample. The genes are TRBV18 and TRBJ1-4, with D unresolved. The CDR3 totals 14 residues. The germline V and J ends were trimmed by 1 base and 2 bases, with 5 bases remaining between them. Germline-derived CDR1 and CDR2 are KGHSH and LQKENI. The CDR3 DNA is TGTGCCAGCTCACCACAGGGTACTAATGAAAAACTGTTTTTT. Residues: CASSPQGTNEKLFF.

The rearrangement uses TRBV5-1 and TRBJ1-4; D gene unclear. V dropped 3 bases and J dropped 0 bases, with 12 bases sitting between them. Germline-derived CDR1 and CDR2 are SGHRS and YFSETQ. The CDR3 has 16 residues. The CDR3 DNA follows: TGCGCCAGCAGCTACACGGGTCCGGCAACTAATGAAAAACTGTTTTTT. Amino acids: CASSYTGPATNEKLFF.

This clone was counted a few times. CDR3 sequence: CASSADTNYGYTF. The CDR3, as DNA: TGTGCCAGCAGCGCCGACACAAACTATGGCTACACCTTC. This chain links TRBV28 with TRBJ1-2; no reliable D call. The CDR3 is 13 amino acids. Between the trimmed V and J ends, which lost 6 bases and 2 bases, there was a span of 10 bases. CDR1 MDHEN and CDR2 SYDVKM come from the germline V gene.

The CDR3 sequence: CASSPPDSASYEQYF. CDR3 sequence (DNA): TGTGCCAGTAGTCCTCCGGACAGCGCCTCCTACGAGCAGTACTTC. This chain links TRBV19 with TRBJ2-7, with a tentative D call TRBD1 (6 bases). Deletions cut 5 bases from V and 0 bases from J, with 14 bases between. There are 15 residues in the CDR3. Germline loops: CDR1 LNHDA, CDR2 SQIVND (reference sequence).

The chain recombines TRBV6-5 with TRBJ2-7; 9 bases fit TRBD2. Germline loops: CDR1 MNHEY, CDR2 SVGAGI. V was clipped by 0 bases and J by 5 bases; unmatched bases: 8. This CDR3 region has 16 residues. Here the CDR3 reads CASSYSRAGGPDEQYF. CDR3 nucleotide sequence: TGTGCCAGCAGTTACTCGAGGGCGGGAGGGCCTGACGAGCAGTACTTC.